These T cell receptor beta chains were read from a single sample in a study of blood T cell repertoires in COVID-19. This table comes from immunoSEQ multiplex PCR, and its TCRdb copy is limited to in-frame clones, with some not included. The sample has fewer than 120,000 clones; nearly 90% are singletons. Sequencing was performed on peripheral blood. The receptor source for this set is a human donor in a cohort sampled during active COVID-19. Both conserved end residues are part of each CDR3. The D gene is left open where the match is weak. Clone size, where shown, is once, few, many, or a class for clones that have expanded.

size: -; D: TRBD1; V: TRBV5-5; J: TRBJ2-3; DNA: TGTGCCAGCAGCATCGGACAGGGCCCAGATACGCAGTATTTT; CDR3: CASSIGQGPDTQYF
size: -; D: -; V: TRBV18; J: TRBJ2-5; DNA: TGTGCCAGCTCAGTAGGGGCTCAAGAGACCCAGTACTTC; CDR3: CASSVGAQETQYF
size: once; D: TRBD2; V: TRBV4-3; J: TRBJ2-7; DNA: TGCGCCAGCAGCCAAGATCGAGGACTAGCACGCGACGAGCAGTACTTC; CDR3: CASSQDRGLARDEQYF
size: -; D: TRBD2; V: TRBV7-3; J: TRBJ2-1; DNA: TGTGCCAGCAGCTTGCGTTTGGTTAGCGGGAGGGAGCAGTTCTTC; CDR3: CASSLRLVSGREQFF
size: -; D: -; V: TRBV29-1; J: TRBJ1-1; DNA: TGCAGCGTTGAGGGCAGGGCCCCTGAAGCTTTCTTT; CDR3: CSVEGRAPEAFF
size: -; D: -; V: TRBV19; J: TRBJ1-5; DNA: TGTGCCAGTAGTATTGTACAGAACAATCAGCCCCAGCATTTT; CDR3: CASSIVQNNQPQHF
size: -; D: -; V: TRBV7-2; J: TRBJ1-1; DNA: TGTGCCAGCAGCCTTACAGGGTTTTGGGGTGAAGCTTTCTTT; CDR3: CASSLTGFWGEAFF
size: -; D: -; V: TRBV10-3; J: TRBJ1-5; DNA: TGTGCCACGGGGGAAAACAATCAGCCCCAGCATTTT; CDR3: CATGENNQPQHF
size: -; D: -; V: TRBV9; J: TRBJ2-3; DNA: TGTGCCAGCAGCGGCTCGGGTAGCACAGATACGCAGTATTTT; CDR3: CASSGSGSTDTQYF
size: -; D: TRBD1; V: TRBV5-5; J: TRBJ2-2; DNA: TGTGCCAGCAGCTGGGCCGGGACAGGAAACACCGGGGAGCTGTTTTTT; CDR3: CASSWAGTGNTGELFF
size: -; D: TRBD1; V: TRBV6-6; J: TRBJ2-5; DNA: TGTGCCAGCAGTTACCCGACAGGGGCGCAAGAGACCCAGTACTTC; CDR3: CASSYPTGAQETQYF
size: -; D: -; V: TRBV5-1; J: TRBJ2-5; DNA: TGCGCCAGCAGCTTGGAAGGGGCGGAGACCCAGTACTTC; CDR3: CASSLEGAETQYF
size: -; D: -; V: TRBV7-2; J: TRBJ1-5; DNA: TGTGCCAGCAGCTTTGCCGGGACACTGGGCAATCAGCCCCAGCATTTT; CDR3: CASSFAGTLGNQPQHF
size: -; D: TRBD1; V: TRBV6-5; J: TRBJ1-2; DNA: TGTGCCAGCAGTCCCCGGGACAGCTATGGCTACACCTTC; CDR3: CASSPRDSYGYTF
size: -; D: -; V: TRBV7-9; J: TRBJ2-4; DNA: TGTGCCAGCAGCTTGGGCGATCTAGCCAAAAACATTCAGTACTTC; CDR3: CASSLGDLAKNIQYF
size: -; D: -; V: TRBV7-2; J: TRBJ2-3; DNA: TGTGCCAGCAGCTTAGCGGCGGCGGGAAACACAGATACGCAGTATTTT; CDR3: CASSLAAAGNTDTQYF
size: -; D: -; V: TRBV3-1/TRBV3-2; J: TRBJ1-1; DNA: TGTGCCAGCAGCCAAGTACTAAGGGAGCACACTGAAGCTTTCTTT; CDR3: CASSQVLREHTEAFF
size: -; D: TRBD1; V: TRBV6-2/TRBV6-3; J: TRBJ2-1; DNA: TGTGCCAGCAGTACCCCCCAAACGAAGGGGGCTGCAGGCAATGAGCAGTTCTTC; CDR3: CASSTPQTKGAAGNEQFF
size: -; D: -; V: TRBV7-2; J: TRBJ1-2; DNA: TGTGCCAGCAGTTCAGGGATGGAAGGCTATGGCTACACCTTC; CDR3: CASSSGMEGYGYTF
size: once; D: TRBD1; V: TRBV10-3; J: TRBJ1-5; DNA: TGTGCCATACGACAGGGTGAAAGGCAGCCCCAGCATTTT; CDR3: CAIRQGERQPQHF
size: -; D: TRBD1; V: TRBV27; J: TRBJ1-6; DNA: TGTGCCAGCAGTTCCGGGACAGGCGCGGGTTTGTCCCTCCACTTT; CDR3: CASSSGTGAGLSLHF
size: -; D: -; V: TRBV6-5; J: TRBJ1-1; DNA: TGTGCCAGCAGTAGGGGTTTCGGAATGAACACTGAAGCTTTCTTT; CDR3: CASSRGFGMNTEAFF
size: -; D: -; V: TRBV27; J: TRBJ2-3; DNA: TGTGCCAGCAGCACGAATAGCGGAATAAGCACAGATACGCAGTATTTT; CDR3: CASSTNSGISTDTQYF
size: -; D: -; V: TRBV6-5; J: TRBJ2-1; DNA: TGTGCCAGCACGTGGGGGCTGGACAATGAGCAGTTCTTC; CDR3: CASTWGLDNEQFF
size: -; D: -; V: TRBV19; J: TRBJ1-2; DNA: TGTGCCAGTAGTATGGGGCAGAGCTATGGCTACACCTTC; CDR3: CASSMGQSYGYTF
size: -; D: TRBD2; V: TRBV7-2; J: TRBJ2-7; DNA: TGTGCCAGCAGCTTAAGAGGCAGGACTAGCGCCTACGAGCAGTACTTC; CDR3: CASSLRGRTSAYEQYF
size: -; D: TRBD2; V: TRBV5-1; J: TRBJ2-3; DNA: TGCGCCAGCAGCTTGGGGACGGGACTAGCCAGACGAGCTAGCACAGATACGCAGTATTTT; CDR3: CASSLGTGLARRASTDTQYF